This T cell receptor beta chain was found in a study of blood T cells in healthy people across ages. CDR1 is LGHDT, CDR2 YNNKEL, per germline (reference sequence). Deletions cut 2 bases from V and 13 bases from J, with 15 bases between. The CDR3 consists of 14 residues. The use of a sample-barcoded 5' primer and a J-beta primer mix characterized a second PCR of roughly 6 to 12 cycles. Through a template-switch adaptor with 12 random nucleotides, each cDNA molecule received a tag. TCRdb independently ran MiXCR on the 5' RACE reads; one entry per CDR3 protein. The sample includes 600,000 to 650,000 distinct CDR3 sequences, roughly 53% of them seen just once.

The sample comprised blood. The receptor comes from a man aged 55 to 70 in good health. The V call is TRBV3-1, the J call TRBJ1-6; D is undetermined. CDR3 sequence reads: CASSQTPVERPLHF. Here the CDR3 DNA reads TGTGCCAGCAGCCAAACCCCCGTCGAGCGGCCCCTCCACTTT.